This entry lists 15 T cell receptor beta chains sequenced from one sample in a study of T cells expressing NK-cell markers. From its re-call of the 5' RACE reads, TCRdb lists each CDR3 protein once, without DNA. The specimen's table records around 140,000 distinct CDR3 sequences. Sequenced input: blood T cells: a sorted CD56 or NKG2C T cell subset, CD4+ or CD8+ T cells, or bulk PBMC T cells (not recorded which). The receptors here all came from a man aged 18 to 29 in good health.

CDR3 protein: CASSAPGAGEETQYF. The chain joins TRBV7-9 to TRBJ2-5; TCRdb's D gene call, TRBD2, goes unchecked for lack of DNA. The CDR3 extends over 15 amino acids. The germline V gene has CDR1 SEHNR and CDR2 FQNEAQ (reference sequence).

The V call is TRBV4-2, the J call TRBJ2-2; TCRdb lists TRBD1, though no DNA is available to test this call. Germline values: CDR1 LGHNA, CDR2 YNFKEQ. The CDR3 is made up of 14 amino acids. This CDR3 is CASSPRDRTGELFF.

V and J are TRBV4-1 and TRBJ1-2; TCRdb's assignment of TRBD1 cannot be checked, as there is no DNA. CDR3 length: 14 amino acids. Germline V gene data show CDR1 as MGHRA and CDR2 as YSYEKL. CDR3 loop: CASSQEGRGNGYTF.

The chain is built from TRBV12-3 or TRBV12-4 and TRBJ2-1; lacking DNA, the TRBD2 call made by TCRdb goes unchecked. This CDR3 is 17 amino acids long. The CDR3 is CASSISLTSGEDNEQFF.

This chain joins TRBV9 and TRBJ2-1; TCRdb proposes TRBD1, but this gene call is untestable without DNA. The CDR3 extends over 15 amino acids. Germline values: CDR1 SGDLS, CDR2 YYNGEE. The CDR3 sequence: CASSVVGTTYNEQFF.

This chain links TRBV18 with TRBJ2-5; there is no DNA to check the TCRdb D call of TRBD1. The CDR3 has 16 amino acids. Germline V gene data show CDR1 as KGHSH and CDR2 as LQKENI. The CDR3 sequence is CASPPRAGGSQETQYF.

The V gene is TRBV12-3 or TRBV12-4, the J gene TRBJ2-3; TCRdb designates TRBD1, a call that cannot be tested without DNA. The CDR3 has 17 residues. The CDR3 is CASRLTNGPPGADTQYF.

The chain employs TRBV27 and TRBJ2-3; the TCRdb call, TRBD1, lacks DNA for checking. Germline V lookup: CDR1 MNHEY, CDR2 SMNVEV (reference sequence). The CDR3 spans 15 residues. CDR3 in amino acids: CASSLVAGLQDTQYF.

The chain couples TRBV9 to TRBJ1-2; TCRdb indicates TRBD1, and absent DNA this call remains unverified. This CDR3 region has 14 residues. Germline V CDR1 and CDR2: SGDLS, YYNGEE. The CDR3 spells CASSGGQGSSGYTF.

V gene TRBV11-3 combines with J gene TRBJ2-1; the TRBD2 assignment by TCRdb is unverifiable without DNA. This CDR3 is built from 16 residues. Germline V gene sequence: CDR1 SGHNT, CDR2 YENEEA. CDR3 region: CASSLRREGPWNEQFF. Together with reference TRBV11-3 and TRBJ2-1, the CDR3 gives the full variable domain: EAGVVQSPRYKIIEKKQPVAFWCNPISGHNTLYWYLQNLGQGPELLIRYENEEAVDDSQLPKDRFSAERLKGVDSTLKIQPAELGDSAVYLCASSLRREGPWNEQFFGPGTRLTVL.

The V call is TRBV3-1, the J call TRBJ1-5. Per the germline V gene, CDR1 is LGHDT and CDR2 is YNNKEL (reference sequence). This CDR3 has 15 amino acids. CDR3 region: CASSQDSGKNQPQHF.

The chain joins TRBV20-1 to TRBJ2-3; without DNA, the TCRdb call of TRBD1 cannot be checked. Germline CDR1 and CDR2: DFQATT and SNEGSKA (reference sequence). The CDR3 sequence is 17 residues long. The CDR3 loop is CSAQPPGRARGADTQYF.

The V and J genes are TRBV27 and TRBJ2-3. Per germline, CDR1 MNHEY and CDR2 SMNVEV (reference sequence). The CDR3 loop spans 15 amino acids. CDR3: CASSLGWLAPDTQYF.

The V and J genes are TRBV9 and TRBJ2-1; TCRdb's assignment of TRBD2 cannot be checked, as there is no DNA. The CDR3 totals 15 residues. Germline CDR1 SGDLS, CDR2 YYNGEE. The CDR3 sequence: CASSVGRDYNNEQFF.

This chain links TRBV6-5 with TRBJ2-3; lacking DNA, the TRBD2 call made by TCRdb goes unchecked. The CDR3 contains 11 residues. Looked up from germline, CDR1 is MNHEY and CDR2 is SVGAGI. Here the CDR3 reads CASSEGNTQYF.